These T cell receptor beta chains were read from a single sample in a study of Ad26.COV2.S vaccination and SARS-CoV-2 variants. Assay: immunoSEQ multiplex PCR; the TCRdb copy retains only in-frame clones and omits some. Among some 250,000 clones listed, more than 75% were seen once. The sequencing here drew on peripheral blood, taken in a trial of Ad26.COV2.S vaccine versus placebo. The receptors shown here come from a person between 18 and 60 years old who received the Ad26.COV2.S COVID-19 vaccine or a placebo. Each CDR3 is given with its conserved first and last residue. The D gene is left open where the match is weak. Some rows mark clone size as missing; the rest say once, few, many or name a class of expanded clone.

J: TRBJ2-7
D: TRBD2
V: TRBV5-6
size: -
DNA: TGTGCCAGCAGCTTGGCGGGAGGTGGCCCCTACGAGCAGTACTTC
CDR3: CASSLAGGGPYEQYF

J: TRBJ2-7
D: TRBD2
V: TRBV5-5
size: -
DNA: TGTGCCAGCAGCTTGTCTGTTGGGCGCGGGGGGCTCTACGAGCAGTACTTC
CDR3: CASSLSVGRGGLYEQYF

J: TRBJ1-1
D: -
V: TRBV6-1
size: -
DNA: TGTGCCAGCAGTGAACCCCCAGGAAACACTGAAGCTTTCTTT
CDR3: CASSEPPGNTEAFF

J: TRBJ1-1
D: -
V: TRBV15
size: -
DNA: TGTGCCACCAGCAGAGGGGTGTTTGAAGCTTTCTTT
CDR3: CATSRGVFEAFF

J: TRBJ2-5
D: TRBD2
V: TRBV5-3
size: -
DNA: TGTGCCAGAAGCTTCACTCGCGGGGGGACTCACCAAGAGACCCAGTACTTC
CDR3: CARSFTRGGTHQETQYF

J: TRBJ2-3
D: -
V: TRBV5-1
size: -
DNA: TGCGCCAGCAGCTTGCCGGGGGGACAATCAGATACGCAGTATTTT
CDR3: CASSLPGGQSDTQYF

J: TRBJ2-1
D: -
V: TRBV27
size: -
DNA: TGTGCCAGCAGTTTACCGGGACTCCCAATTCTCGGGCAGTTCTTC
CDR3: CASSLPGLPILGQFF

J: TRBJ2-7
D: TRBD1
V: TRBV4-3
size: -
DNA: TGCGCCAGCAGCCAAGGGACAGGGGTGCCTTCCTACGAGCAGTACTTC
CDR3: CASSQGTGVPSYEQYF

J: TRBJ1-5
D: -
V: TRBV7-9
size: once
DNA: TGTGCCAGCAGGCCGATATCCCAGCCCCAGCATTTT
CDR3: CASRPISQPQHF

J: TRBJ2-7
D: -
V: TRBV4-1
size: -
DNA: TGCGCCAGCAGCCAAGCCCCATTCTACGAGCAGTACTTC
CDR3: CASSQAPFYEQYF

J: TRBJ1-3
D: -
V: TRBV7-9
size: -
DNA: TGTGCCAGCAGCTTATGGAACGGGGCTGGAAACACCATATATTTT
CDR3: CASSLWNGAGNTIYF

J: TRBJ1-2
D: -
V: TRBV9
size: -
DNA: TGTGCCAGCAGCGTAGAGTACGCTTTGGACGGCTACACCTTC
CDR3: CASSVEYALDGYTF

J: TRBJ1-1
D: -
V: TRBV6-6
size: -
DNA: TGTGCCAGCAGTTACAGGGGCAGAGCGGCCACTGAAGCTTTCTTT
CDR3: CASSYRGRAATEAFF

J: TRBJ2-6
D: -
V: TRBV14
size: -
DNA: TGTGCCAGCAGCGGACGAGGCTGGACACCTCTCTCTGGGGCCAACGTCCTGACTTTC
CDR3: CASSGRGWTPLSGANVLTF

J: TRBJ1-1
D: -
V: TRBV10-3
size: -
DNA: TGTGCCATCAGGGGGAGCTTGGTTAGCACTGAAGCTTTCTTT
CDR3: CAIRGSLVSTEAFF

J: TRBJ2-7
D: -
V: TRBV6-2/TRBV6-3
size: -
DNA: TGTGCCAGCAGACCTACACGTATCCGCTCCTACGAGCAGTACTTC
CDR3: CASRPTRIRSYEQYF

J: TRBJ2-2
D: -
V: TRBV6-2/TRBV6-3
size: -
DNA: TGTGCCAGCAGCTGGGGGACCGGGGAGCTGTTTTTT
CDR3: CASSWGTGELFF

J: TRBJ2-3
D: -
V: TRBV29-1
size: few
DNA: TGCAGCGTTGAATCAGGGAACACAGATACGCAGTATTTT
CDR3: CSVESGNTDTQYF

J: TRBJ1-2
D: TRBD1
V: TRBV7-9
size: -
DNA: TGTGCCAGCAGCCACAGACAGGGCTATGGCTACACCTTC
CDR3: CASSHRQGYGYTF

J: TRBJ1-5
D: -
V: TRBV3-1/TRBV3-2
size: few
DNA: TGTGCCAGCAGCTCTGGGGGTGGCCAGCCCCAGCATTTT
CDR3: CASSSGGGQPQHF

J: TRBJ1-2
D: -
V: TRBV10-3
size: once
DNA: TGTGCCATCAGTGAAACAGCAAACCATGGCTACACCTTC
CDR3: CAISETANHGYTF

J: TRBJ1-6
D: -
V: TRBV18
size: -
DNA: TGTGCCAGCTCACCAGACCGGGACGGGCGGAAGGCCCTCCACTTT
CDR3: CASSPDRDGRKALHF

J: TRBJ1-6
D: -
V: TRBV7-9
size: -
DNA: TGTGCCAGCAGCTTAGCTTCTGGAATTGCAGGCTCCTATAATTCACCCCTCCACTTT
CDR3: CASSLASGIAGSYNSPLHF

J: TRBJ1-2
D: -
V: TRBV7-2
size: -
DNA: TGTGCCAGCAGTTCTCCCCTTAACTATGGCTACACCTTC
CDR3: CASSSPLNYGYTF

J: TRBJ1-2
D: -
V: TRBV15
size: -
DNA: TGTGCCACCAGCCCCGCGGACAGAACGAGCTACACCTTC
CDR3: CATSPADRTSYTF

J: TRBJ2-1
D: -
V: TRBV5-1
size: -
DNA: TGCGCCAGCAGCCACCGGGACGCCGCCAATGAGCAGTTCTTC
CDR3: CASSHRDAANEQFF

J: TRBJ2-7
D: -
V: TRBV6-2/TRBV6-3
size: -
DNA: TGTGCCAGCAGTTACCCTGCGGCCCACGAGCAGTACTTC
CDR3: CASSYPAAHEQYF

J: TRBJ1-2
D: -
V: TRBV28
size: -
DNA: TGTGCCAGCAGTTTATTCGAAGGAAGGGGTGGCTACACCTTC
CDR3: CASSLFEGRGGYTF